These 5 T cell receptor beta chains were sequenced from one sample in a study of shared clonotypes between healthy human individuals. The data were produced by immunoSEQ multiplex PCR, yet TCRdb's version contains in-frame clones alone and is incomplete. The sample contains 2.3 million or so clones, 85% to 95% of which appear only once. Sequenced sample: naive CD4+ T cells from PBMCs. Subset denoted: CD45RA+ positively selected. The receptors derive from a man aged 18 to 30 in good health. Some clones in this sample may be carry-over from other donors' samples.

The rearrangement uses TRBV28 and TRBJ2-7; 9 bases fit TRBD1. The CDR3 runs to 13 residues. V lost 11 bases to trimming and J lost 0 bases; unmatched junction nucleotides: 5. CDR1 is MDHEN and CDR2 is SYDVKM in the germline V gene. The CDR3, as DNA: TGTGCCGGACGGGACAGGGCCTCCTACGAGCAGTACTTC. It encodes CAGRDRASYEQYF.

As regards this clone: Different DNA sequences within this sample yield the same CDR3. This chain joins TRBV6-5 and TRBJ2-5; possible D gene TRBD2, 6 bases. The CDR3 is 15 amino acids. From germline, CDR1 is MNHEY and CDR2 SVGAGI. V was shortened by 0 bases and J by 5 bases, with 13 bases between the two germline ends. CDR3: CASSYSGDRGETQYF. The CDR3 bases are TGTGCCAGCAGTTACTCGGGGGATCGGGGGGAGACCCAGTACTTC.

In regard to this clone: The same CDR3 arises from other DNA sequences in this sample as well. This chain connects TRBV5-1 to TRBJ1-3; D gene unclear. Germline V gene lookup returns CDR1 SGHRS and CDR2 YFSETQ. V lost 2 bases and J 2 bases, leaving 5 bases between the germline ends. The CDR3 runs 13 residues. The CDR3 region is CASSFGTGNTIYF. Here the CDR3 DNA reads TGCGCCAGCAGCTTTGGGACTGGAAACACCATATATTTT.

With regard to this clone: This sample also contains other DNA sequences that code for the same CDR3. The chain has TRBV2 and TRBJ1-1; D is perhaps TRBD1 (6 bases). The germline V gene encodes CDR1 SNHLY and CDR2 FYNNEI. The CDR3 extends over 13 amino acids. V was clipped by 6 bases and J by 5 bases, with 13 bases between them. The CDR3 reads CASSGGQGTEAFF. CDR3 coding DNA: TGTGCCAGCAGCGGGGGCCAGGGGACTGAAGCTTTCTTT.

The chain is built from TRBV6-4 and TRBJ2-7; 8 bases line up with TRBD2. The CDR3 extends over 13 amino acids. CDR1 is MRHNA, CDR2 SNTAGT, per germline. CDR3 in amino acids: CAVGSGSPYEQYF. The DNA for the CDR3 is TGTGCGGTGGGAAGCGGGAGCCCCTACGAGCAGTACTTC.